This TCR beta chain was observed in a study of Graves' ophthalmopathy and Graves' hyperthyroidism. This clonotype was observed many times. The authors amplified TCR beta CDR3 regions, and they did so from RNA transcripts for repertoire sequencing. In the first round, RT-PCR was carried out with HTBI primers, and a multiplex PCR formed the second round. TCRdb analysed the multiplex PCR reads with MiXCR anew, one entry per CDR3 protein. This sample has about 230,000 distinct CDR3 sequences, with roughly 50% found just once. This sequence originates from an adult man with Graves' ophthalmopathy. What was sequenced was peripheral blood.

The chain's CDR3 is CSVWGDGGNQPQHF. The DNA for the CDR3 is TGCAGCGTATGGGGGGATGGAGGCAATCAGCCCCAGCATTTT. V and J are TRBV29-1 and TRBJ1-5, with D possibly matching TRBD1 (5 bases). The CDR3 is 14 amino acids. The ends were cut back, 6 bases at V and 2 bases at J, with 14 bases in the middle. Germline V CDR1 and CDR2: SQVTM, ANQGSEA. The full variable domain, rest sourced from reference TRBV29-1 and TRBJ1-5, is SAVISQKPSRDICQRGTSLTIQCQVDSQVTMMFWYRQQPGQSLTLIATANQGSEATYESGFVIDKFPISRPNLTFSTLTVSNMSPEDSSIYLCSVWGDGGNQPQHFGDGTRLSIL.